The next 30 T cell receptor beta chains were all read from a single sample in a study of CXCR3-negative and CXCR3-positive naive CD8 T cells. Whole-study results and caveats: Naive cells positive for CXCR3 carried more hydrophobic TRB CDR3s than CXCR3-negative ones.

UMI labels and 5' RACE were used to prepare the TRB cDNA libraries. With the 5' RACE reads reprocessed, TCRdb shows one record per CDR3 protein and no DNA. Its clone listing holds roughly 6,900 distinct CDR3 sequences. For these receptors, no antigen is known. Sequences were obtained from naive CXCR3+ CD8+ T cells from blood. Sample subset: CD45RO-CCR7+CD27+CD95- naive CD8+ T cells expressing CXCR3 (TNR3+). These receptors were obtained from a human donor in good health. Some clones in this sample may be carry-over from other donors' samples.

CDR3 protein: CSAGHGKNSEAFF. J is TRBJ1-1 and V is TRBV20-1. Germline V CDR1 and CDR2: DFQATT, SNEGSKA (reference sequence). The CDR3 has 13 residues.

The genes are TRBV28 and TRBJ1-2; the TCRdb D gene call, TRBD1, has no DNA to confirm it. CDR1 is MDHEN, CDR2 SYDVKM, per germline. The CDR3 extends over 15 amino acids. The CDR3 reads CASRRDRDRSYGYTF.

The chain has TRBV5-6 and TRBJ2-6. Germline-derived CDR1 and CDR2 are SGHDT and YYEEEE. This CDR3 has 13 amino acids. CDR3 residues: CASSVSGANVLTF. Supplemented by reference TRBV5-6 and TRBJ2-6, the full variable domain reads DAGVTQSPTHLIKTRGQQVTLRCSPKSGHDTVSWYQQALGQGPQFIFQYYEEEERQRGNFPDRFSGHQFPNYSSELNVNALLLGDSALYLCASSVSGANVLTFGAGSRLTVL.

This clonotype is called medium-sized based on its frequency. The rearrangement links TRBV7-3 to TRBJ2-1; there is no DNA to check the TCRdb D call of TRBD2. The CDR3 is 17 amino acids. The V gene's germline CDR1 is SGHTA and CDR2 FQGTGA. This CDR3 reads CASSPVPGTSGSNEQFF.

This clonotype shows up as medium-sized by frequency. The chain carries TRBV29-1 and TRBJ1-2. The CDR3 length is 14 residues. Looked up from germline, CDR1 is SQVTM and CDR2 is ANQGSEA. This CDR3 reads CSVEDLVRGGGYTF.

The chain uses TRBV3-1 and TRBJ2-4; no DNA is available, so the TRBD1 call from TCRdb remains unchecked. CDR3 length equals 15 residues. Germline loops: CDR1 LGHDT, CDR2 YNNKEL (reference sequence). The CDR3 region is CASSQDWGRGNIQYF.

The chain is built from TRBV6-6 and TRBJ2-1; the TCRdb D gene call, TRBD2, has no DNA to confirm it. The CDR3 consists of 14 residues. Per the germline V gene, CDR1 is MNHNY and CDR2 is SVGAGI (reference sequence). The CDR3: CASSPLTSTSEQFF.

The V call is TRBV19, the J call TRBJ1-1; TCRdb returns TRBD1, unconfirmable since there is no DNA. Germline assignment: CDR1 LNHDA and CDR2 SQIVND (reference sequence). This CDR3 has 15 amino acids. The CDR3 protein is CASSIPGRLNTEAFF.

The gene calls are TRBV12-3 or TRBV12-4 and TRBJ1-5; lacking DNA, the TRBD1 call made by TCRdb goes unchecked. This CDR3 has 15 amino acids. This CDR3 reads CASSLGVRTGQPQHF.

Its frequency marks this clonotype as medium-sized. The chain is built from TRBV7-9 and TRBJ2-3; the D call from TCRdb, TRBD2, cannot be confirmed without DNA. The CDR3 is 15 residues long. Germline V CDR1 and CDR2: SEHNR, FQNEAQ (reference sequence). The CDR3 region is CASSRVLAGADTQYF.

By frequency, this clonotype registers medium-sized. V is TRBV9 and J is TRBJ1-1. CDR1 SGDLS and CDR2 YYNGEE come from the germline V gene. This CDR3 comprises 14 residues. The CDR3 here is CASSEQQVNTEAFF.

The J gene is TRBJ2-1, the V gene TRBV5-1. From germline, CDR1 is SGHRS and CDR2 YFSETQ. The CDR3 sequence is 15 residues long. The CDR3 reads CASSLALGQLIGQFF.

The CDR3 loop reads CSVEWAGNSYNEQFF. The rearrangement joins TRBV29-1 to TRBJ2-1; the TCRdb D gene call, TRBD1, has no DNA to confirm it. This CDR3 is 15 amino acids long. CDR1 is SQVTM, CDR2 ANQGSEA, per germline.

According to its frequency, this clonotype is medium-sized (0.01 to 0.1%). CDR3 protein: CASSQDSWRDKGDTQYF. The genes are TRBV4-3 and TRBJ2-3; the D call of TRBD1 rests on TCRdb alone, since no DNA is present to check it. This CDR3 has 17 residues. The germline V gene encodes CDR1 LGHNA and CDR2 YSLEER.

The chain joins TRBV11-2 to TRBJ2-7; as DNA is missing, the TRBD1 call by TCRdb cannot be tested. Germline values: CDR1 SGHAT, CDR2 FQNNGV. CDR3 length equals 11 residues. CDR3 sequence reads: CASSLPGEQYF.

This chain links TRBV19 with TRBJ1-1; absent DNA, TCRdb's TRBD1 call cannot be checked. The CDR3 loop spans 14 amino acids. CDR1 LNHDA and CDR2 SQIVND come from the germline V gene (reference sequence). CDR3 sequence reads: CASSIPGAITEAFF.

The chain is built from TRBV7-9 and TRBJ2-7; TCRdb lists TRBD2, though no DNA is available to test this call. Germline-derived CDR1 and CDR2 are SEHNR and FQNEAQ (reference sequence). The CDR3 consists of 15 residues. The CDR3 region is CASSYDSGSSYEQYF.

This clonotype ranks as medium-sized in terms of frequency. The CDR3 is CSARDPGGGADNEQFF. The chain combines TRBV20-1 with TRBJ2-1; TCRdb designates TRBD1, a call that cannot be tested without DNA. The CDR3 spans 16 residues. Germline CDR1 is DFQATT and CDR2 is SNEGSKA (reference sequence).

The gene calls are TRBV4-1 and TRBJ1-2. This CDR3 has 14 residues. Germline-derived CDR1 and CDR2 are MGHRA and YSYEKL. CDR3 sequence reads: CASSQAMVPDGYTF.

The gene calls are TRBV21-1 and TRBJ2-1. TRBV21-1 is a listed pseudogene. CDR3 length: 16 residues. CDR3 region: CASSKDGGRSYNEQFF.

V usage is TRBV2 and J usage is TRBJ1-1. Germline CDR1 and CDR2: SNHLY and FYNNEI. The CDR3 length is 12 residues. The CDR3 here is CASRPKNTEAFF.

V usage is TRBV15 and J usage is TRBJ1-6. CDR3 length equals 17 residues. Germline CDR1 is LNHNV and CDR2 is YYDKDF (reference sequence). CDR3 in amino acids: CATSRQDGISYNSPLHF.

CDR3 sequence reads: CASTSVVMGEQFF. The genes are TRBV19 and TRBJ2-1; the TCRdb call, TRBD2, lacks DNA for checking. The CDR3 has 13 amino acids. CDR1 and CDR2 from the germline V gene are LNHDA and SQIVND (reference sequence).

V and J are TRBV25-1 and TRBJ2-7; TCRdb indicates TRBD1, and absent DNA this call remains unverified. CDR3 length equals 13 residues. In germline, CDR1 is MGHDK, CDR2 SYGVNS. The CDR3 sequence: CASSPGGIYEQYF.

J is TRBJ2-2 and V is TRBV21-1; the TCRdb D gene call, TRBD1, has no DNA to confirm it. TRBV21-1 is a listed pseudogene. CDR3 size: 15 residues. CDR3: CASSKGGRDTGELFF.

This clonotype is identified as medium-sized (0.01 to 0.1%) from frequency. The V and J genes are TRBV29-1 and TRBJ2-7; with no DNA, the TCRdb D assignment of TRBD2 cannot be verified. From germline, CDR1 is SQVTM and CDR2 ANQGSEA. The CDR3 loop spans 12 amino acids. CDR3: CSVEVDGPEQYF.

Its frequency marks this clonotype as medium-sized. The genes are TRBV19 and TRBJ2-1. The CDR3 is 14 residues long. Germline V gene sequence: CDR1 LNHDA, CDR2 SQIVND (reference sequence). This CDR3 is CASSGGYSYNEQFF. Full variable domain (outside the CDR3, taken from reference TRBV19 and TRBJ2-1): DGGITQSPKYLFRKEGQNVTLSCEQNLNHDAMYWYRQDPGQGLRLIYYSQIVNDFQKGDIAEGYSVSREKKESFPLTVTSAQKNPTAFYLCASSGGYSYNEQFFGPGTRLTVL.

This clonotype is classed as medium-sized by frequency. The chain joins TRBV29-1 to TRBJ2-2; as DNA is missing, the TRBD2 call by TCRdb cannot be tested. Germline-derived CDR1 and CDR2 are SQVTM and ANQGSEA. The CDR3 loop spans 15 amino acids. CDR3 amino acids: CSASGGDSLTGELFF.

The chain couples TRBV2 to TRBJ2-1; TCRdb returns TRBD2, unconfirmable since there is no DNA. Germline V lookup: CDR1 SNHLY, CDR2 FYNNEI. The CDR3 totals 14 residues. This CDR3 reads CASSSGRENNEQFF.

This clonotype is medium-sized (0.01 to 0.1%) by frequency. The chain employs TRBV20-1 and TRBJ2-2. CDR1 DFQATT and CDR2 SNEGSKA come from the germline V gene (reference sequence). This CDR3 contains 13 residues. The CDR3 loop reads CSARVTNTGELFF.